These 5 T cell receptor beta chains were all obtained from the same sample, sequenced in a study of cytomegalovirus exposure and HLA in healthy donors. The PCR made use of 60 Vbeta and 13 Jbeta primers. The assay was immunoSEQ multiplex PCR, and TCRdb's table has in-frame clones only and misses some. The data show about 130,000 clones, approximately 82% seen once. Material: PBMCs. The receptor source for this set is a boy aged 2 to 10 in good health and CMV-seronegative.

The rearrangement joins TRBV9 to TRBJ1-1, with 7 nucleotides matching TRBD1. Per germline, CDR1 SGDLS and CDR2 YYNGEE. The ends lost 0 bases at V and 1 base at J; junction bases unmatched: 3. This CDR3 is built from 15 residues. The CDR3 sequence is CASSVEAGGNTEAFF. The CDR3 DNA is TGTGCCAGCAGCGTAGAGGCAGGGGGGAACACTGAAGCTTTCTTT.

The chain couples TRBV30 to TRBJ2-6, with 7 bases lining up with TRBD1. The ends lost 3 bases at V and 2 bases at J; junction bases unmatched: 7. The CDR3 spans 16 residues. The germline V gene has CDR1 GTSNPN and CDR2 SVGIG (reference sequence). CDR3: CAWRPGTDTGANVLTF. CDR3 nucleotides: TGTGCCTGGAGGCCCGGGACAGACACTGGGGCCAACGTCCTGACTTTC.

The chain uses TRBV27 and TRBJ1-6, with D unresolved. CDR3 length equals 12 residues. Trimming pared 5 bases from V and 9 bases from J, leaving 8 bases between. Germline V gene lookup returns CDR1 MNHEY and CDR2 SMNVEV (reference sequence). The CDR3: CASSTPSSPLHF. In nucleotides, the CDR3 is TGTGCCAGCAGTACCCCCAGTTCACCCCTCCACTTT.

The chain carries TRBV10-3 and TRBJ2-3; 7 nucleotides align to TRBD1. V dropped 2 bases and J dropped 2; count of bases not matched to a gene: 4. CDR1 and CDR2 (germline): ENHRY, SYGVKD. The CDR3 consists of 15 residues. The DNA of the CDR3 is TGTGCCATCAGTGAGGGGACAGATCACACAGATACGCAGTATTTT. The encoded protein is CAISEGTDHTDTQYF.

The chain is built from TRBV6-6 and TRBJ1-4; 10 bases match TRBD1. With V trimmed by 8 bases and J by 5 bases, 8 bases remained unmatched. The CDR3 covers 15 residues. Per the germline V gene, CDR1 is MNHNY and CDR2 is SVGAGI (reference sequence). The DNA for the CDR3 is TGTGCCAGCCTGGGCCGGGACAGGGGAAATGAAAAACTGTTTTTT. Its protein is CASLGRDRGNEKLFF.